This is a list of T cell receptor beta chains from one sample in a study of blood T cell repertoires in COVID-19. Libraries were prepared by immunoSEQ multiplex PCR; TCRdb keeps only in-frame clonotypes and omits some of them. The table includes about 59,000 clones, 75% to 90% detected once. The sample was peripheral blood. The source is a man in his sixties with COVID-19, enrolled during active disease. CDR3s include the opening cysteine and the closing phenylalanine or tryptophan. A D gene is named only where the DNA matches it firmly. Size tells how often a clone was seen (once, few, many) or the class of an expanded clone, and some rows leave it out.

D gene	V gene	J gene	clone size	CDR3 DNA	CDR3 protein
TRBD1	TRBV6-5	TRBJ2-7	-	TGTGCCAGCAGGGCGACAGGGTTCGAGCAGTACTTC	CASRATGFEQYF
-	TRBV6-6	TRBJ1-1	once	TGTGCCAGCAGCAGAGGAAATGAAATGAACACTGAAGCTTTCTTT	CASSRGNEMNTEAFF
TRBD1	TRBV5-5	TRBJ2-7	-	TGTGCCAGCAGCTTTGGCGGGACAGGGACCTACGAGCAGTACTTC	CASSFGGTGTYEQYF
TRBD2	TRBV9	TRBJ2-5	few	TGTGCCAGCAGCAGGAGCGGGGGGCTACAAGAGACCCAGTACTTC	CASSRSGGLQETQYF
-	TRBV3-1/TRBV3-2	TRBJ1-6	-	TGTGCCAGCAGCCAAACAAGGGGAACACCCCTCCACTTT	CASSQTRGTPLHF
-	TRBV5-4	TRBJ2-1	-	TGTGCCAGCAGCCTCGGGAATATGGGCGGGGAGTATGAGCAGTTCTTC	CASSLGNMGGEYEQFF
-	TRBV5-1	TRBJ1-1	-	TGCGCCAGCAGCTCGGGGTTACAGAGCACTGAAGCTTTCTTT	CASSSGLQSTEAFF
TRBD1	TRBV5-1	TRBJ2-7	-	TGCGCCAGCAGCTTATACAGGGGTTCCTACGAGCAGTACTTC	CASSLYRGSYEQYF
TRBD1	TRBV3-1/TRBV3-2	TRBJ2-5	-	TGTGCCAGCAGAGAGACAGGGGCCCCCGACGAGACCCAGTACTTC	CASRETGAPDETQYF
-	TRBV24-1	TRBJ2-5	-	TGTGCCACCAGTGATTTGACAGCCCAGTACTTC	CATSDLTAQYF
-	TRBV6-6	TRBJ2-5	-	TGTGCCAGCAGTGACAACGGGAAGTGGCAAGAGACCCAGTACTTC	CASSDNGKWQETQYF
TRBD1	TRBV7-2	TRBJ2-1	-	TGTGCCAGCCGCATAGGGGGCGGATACACGAATGAGCAGTTCTTC	CASRIGGGYTNEQFF
TRBD2	TRBV5-1	TRBJ2-7	-	TGCGCCAGCAGCAGAGCGGGGGCCTCCTACGAGCAGTACTTC	CASSRAGASYEQYF
TRBD1	TRBV6-1	TRBJ1-5	-	TGTGCCAGCAGTGAGAGGAAACCGGGACAGGGGTCCAATCAGCCCCAGCATTTT	CASSERKPGQGSNQPQHF
-	TRBV6-5	TRBJ1-5	-	TGTGCCAGCAGTTCCGGGACACATCCGAATCAGCCCCAGCATTTT	CASSSGTHPNQPQHF
TRBD2	TRBV29-1	TRBJ2-1	-	TGCAGCGTTAGGCGAAGGGAGGGGCATGAGCAGTTCTTC	CSVRRREGHEQFF
TRBD1	TRBV5-1	TRBJ1-2	-	TGCGCCAGCAGCTCGGGACAGCACTATGGCTACACCTTC	CASSSGQHYGYTF
-	TRBV18	TRBJ1-2	-	TGTGCCAGCTCACCTCAGACAGGTGCCAACTATGGCTACACCTTC	CASSPQTGANYGYTF
-	TRBV9	TRBJ1-1	-	TGTGCCAGCAGCGTAGCCCCAGACACTGAAGCTTTCTTT	CASSVAPDTEAFF
TRBD2	TRBV4-1	TRBJ2-2	few	TGCGCCAGCAGCCCCCTTTTGGGGGAGGGCCACGGCGGGGAGCTGTTTTTT	CASSPLLGEGHGGELFF
-	TRBV29-1	TRBJ2-7	-	TGCAGCGTTTCCCTAAACTACGAGCAGTACTTC	CSVSLNYEQYF
TRBD2	TRBV7-7	TRBJ2-2	-	TGTGCTAGCAGCTTAGGACCCGGGGGAGGGACCGGGGAGCTGTTTTTT	CASSLGPGGGTGELFF
-	TRBV7-2	TRBJ2-7	once	TGTGCCAGCAGCACCCTTGGGACTTTCGCCTACGAGCAGTACTTC	CASSTLGTFAYEQYF
-	TRBV11-2	TRBJ2-3	-	TGTGCCAGCCTCCACTCCGGGGATACGCAGTATTTT	CASLHSGDTQYF
-	TRBV12-3/TRBV12-4	TRBJ2-1	-	TGTGCCAGCAGTGGAAGGACTCCCCGAGAGCAGTTCTTC	CASSGRTPREQFF
-	TRBV15	TRBJ2-3	-	TGTGCCACCAGCAGAGATATCACAGATACGCAGTATTTT	CATSRDITDTQYF
-	TRBV6-6	TRBJ2-7	few	TGTGCCAGCCTCCGCGTCGGACAGATTAACTACGAGCAGTACTTC	CASLRVGQINYEQYF
-	TRBV6-1	TRBJ1-1	-	TGTGCCAGCAGTGAGTGGGGCAGTGGAACTGAAGCTTTCTTT	CASSEWGSGTEAFF
TRBD1	TRBV5-8	TRBJ1-1	-	TGTGCCAGCAGCCCTGGGACAGGGGGCAGGAACACTGAAGCTTTCTTT	CASSPGTGGRNTEAFF
TRBD2	TRBV9	TRBJ2-1	-	TGTGCCAGCAGCCACCAGGGACTAGCGGGGGGTCCAAATGAGCAGTTCTTC	CASSHQGLAGGPNEQFF